Shown below are 24 T cell receptor beta chains from a single sample sequenced in a study of spatial heterogeneity in lung cancer. The time point is: sample taken at primary tumor resection. Unsorted samples of tumor, nontumor lung or frozen PBMC had their whole RNA sequenced. TCRdb recomputed calls from the 5' RACE reads with MiXCR, one row per CDR3 protein. Of about 45,000 distinct CDR3 sequences in the sample, about 13% were seen once. Sequences were derived from PBMCs, sampled at surgery. The receptors shown here come from a male donor with early-stage non-small cell lung cancer.

The V and J genes are TRBV2 and TRBJ1-2; 10 nucleotides line up with TRBD1. The germline V gene encodes CDR1 SNHLY and CDR2 FYNNEI. The J segment lost 7 bases and the V segment lost 9 bases, leaving 14 bases of the junction unmatched. CDR3 size: 15 residues. CDR3 amino acids: CASPLGTGVLGGYTF. CDR3 coding DNA: TGTGCCAGTCCTCTAGGGACAGGGGTCCTAGGTGGCTACACCTTC.

With regard to this clonotype: This sequence may be a read error, since a much larger clone differs from it by one base. The rearrangement uses TRBV12-3 or TRBV12-4 and TRBJ2-5; tentative D call: TRBD2 (5 bases). Trimming took 6 bases from V and 1 from J, leaving 18 bases between them. The CDR3 is 16 amino acids. The CDR3 DNA sequence: TGTGCCAGCAGCCTCGGCCCGGGAAGTGGCCAAGAGACCCAGTACTTC. The encoded protein is CASSLGPGSGQETQYF.

The chain joins TRBV4-2 to TRBJ2-2; TRBD2 matches 7 bases. J lost 3 bases, V lost 5 bases, and 6 bases had no gene match. The CDR3 is made up of 15 amino acids. The germline CDR1 and CDR2 sequences are LGHNA and YNFKEQ. The CDR3 region is CASSGTSGDTGELFF. The DNA for the CDR3 is TGTGCCAGCAGCGGGACGAGCGGGGACACCGGGGAGCTGTTTTTT.

Ten or more counts support this clonotype. The chain recombines TRBV5-6 with TRBJ1-5; weak D call: TRBD1 (5 bases). CDR1 SGHDT and CDR2 YYEEEE come from the germline V gene. The CDR3 spans 15 residues. Trimming took 4 bases from V and 6 from J, leaving 17 bases between them. This CDR3 reads CASSRGVIAAQPQHF. CDR3 bases: TGTGCCAGCAGCCGGGGGGTTATTGCGGCTCAGCCCCAGCATTTT.

Points on this clonotype: This may come from a read error, since a much larger clone is one base off. The CDR3: CANSLRDEKLFF. The CDR3 DNA follows: TGTGCCAACAGTCTTAGGGATGAAAAACTGTTTTTT. The chain uses TRBV28 and TRBJ1-4; D not resolved. This CDR3 spans 12 amino acids. Germline V CDR1 and CDR2: MDHEN, SYDVKM.

This clonotype was counted at least ten times. The chain combines TRBV7-9 with TRBJ2-1; TRBD2 aligns across 10 bases. The CDR3 length is 13 residues. Trimming cost V 8 bases and J 8 bases; bases outside gene matches: 6. CDR1 is SEHNR, CDR2 FQNEAQ, per germline (reference sequence). For the CDR3, the DNA is TGTGCCAGCCCAGCGGGAGGGCGATATGAGCAGTTCTTC. This codes for CASPAGGRYEQFF.

This chain uses TRBV12-3 or TRBV12-4 with TRBJ2-2; D unresolved. The CDR3 contains 14 residues. With 2 bases removed from V and 3 bases from J, the gap between germline ends came to 7 bases. The CDR3 bases are TGTGCCAGCAGTTTAACCTGGGACACCGGGGAGCTGTTTTTT. Encoded protein: CASSLTWDTGELFF.

This clonotype was seen more than once but under ten times. The chain links TRBV3-1 to TRBJ2-1; D may be TRBD2 (6 bases). V was shortened by 3 bases and J by 8 bases, with 17 bases between the two germline ends. Germline lookup yields CDR1 LGHDT and CDR2 YNNKEL (reference sequence). The CDR3 consists of 15 residues. CDR3 nucleotide sequence: TGTGCCAGCAGCCAGGCCGCGGGATATAGCGATGAGCAGTTCTTC. Encoded protein: CASSQAAGYSDEQFF.

This clonotype was picked up a small number of times. The chain combines TRBV12-3 or TRBV12-4 with TRBJ1-2; D is ambiguous. Between the trimmed V and J ends, which lost 7 bases and 7 bases, there was a span of 10 bases. The CDR3 is made up of 11 amino acids. The CDR3 sequence: CASTSEGGYTF. Written as DNA, the CDR3 is TGTGCCAGCACCTCGGAGGGTGGCTACACCTTC.

This clonotype turned up a few times. The chain links TRBV27 to TRBJ1-4; D is uncertain. Germline CDR1 and CDR2: MNHEY and SMNVEV (reference sequence). The ends were cut back, 3 bases at V and 8 bases at J, with 16 bases in the middle. This CDR3 has 15 amino acids. The CDR3 loop reads CASSFDRTAGEKLFF. The DNA of the CDR3 is TGTGCCAGCAGTTTTGATCGGACGGCGGGGGAAAAACTGTTTTTT.

This clonotype has ten or more counts. The CDR3 is CSVAVSGNEKLFF. CDR3 bases: TGCAGCGTTGCCGTGTCGGGGAATGAAAAACTGTTTTTT. The chain joins TRBV29-1 to TRBJ1-4; no definite D call. CDR3 size: 13 residues. CDR1 SQVTM and CDR2 ANQGSEA come from the germline V gene. V lost 4 bases to trimming and J lost 5 bases, with 11 bases between them.

This clonotype was recorded a few times. The final CDR3 position lacks the conserved phenylalanine or tryptophan, pointing to a likely read error. V and J are TRBV4-1 and TRBJ1-5, with 10 bases fitting TRBD1. The CDR3 is 16 amino acids. Germline CDR1 reads MGHRA; CDR2 reads YSYEKL. J was trimmed by 5 bases and V by 4 bases; bases with no gene match: 8. CDR3 sequence (DNA): TGCGCCAGCAGCCTATGGGACAGGGGAAGGGATCAGCCCCAGCATATT. Protein product: CASSLWDRGRDQPQHI.

This clonotype was detected a few times. V gene TRBV27 combines with J gene TRBJ2-3, with D perhaps matching TRBD2 (5 bases). The CDR3 extends over 14 amino acids. Per germline, CDR1 MNHEY and CDR2 SMNVEV (reference sequence). The germline V and J ends were trimmed by 5 bases and 4 bases, with 13 bases remaining between them. The CDR3 reads CASSPTGIADTQYF. As DNA, the CDR3 is TGTGCCAGCAGTCCAACGGGGATAGCAGATACGCAGTATTTT.

The J gene is TRBJ2-2, the V gene TRBV7-8; weak D call: TRBD2 (6 bases). This CDR3 has 14 amino acids. Deletions cut 4 bases from V and 2 bases from J, with 8 bases between. Germline values: CDR1 SGHVS, CDR2 FQNEAQ. The CDR3 DNA reads as TGTGCCAGCAGCTGGGACTCTAACACCGGGGAGCTGTTTTTT. Amino acids: CASSWDSNTGELFF.

This clonotype has at least ten counts. The V and J genes are TRBV5-6 and TRBJ1-5; D is ambiguous. The CDR3 spans 14 residues. Looked up from germline, CDR1 is SGHDT and CDR2 is YYEEEE. Trimming removed 2 bases at V and 5 bases at J, with 11 bases between. The CDR3 region is CASSLREAYQPQHF. CDR3 nucleotide sequence: TGTGCCAGCAGCTTAAGGGAGGCTTATCAGCCCCAGCATTTT.

This clonotype was seen ten or more times. V is TRBV5-1 and J is TRBJ1-1; D not certain. Germline CDR1 SGHRS, CDR2 YFSETQ. V gave up 0 bases and J gave up 3 bases, with 9 bases separating them. This CDR3 region has 14 residues. CDR3 loop: CASSLGVGYTEAFF. The CDR3 region has the DNA TGCGCCAGCAGCTTGGGAGTGGGGTACACTGAAGCTTTCTTT.

The chain couples TRBV29-1 to TRBJ2-3, with D possibly TRBD2 on 5 matching bases. The germline V gene has CDR1 SQVTM and CDR2 ANQGSEA. Trimming cost V 7 bases and J 0 bases, with 8 bases left between them. This CDR3 has 12 amino acids. CDR3 in DNA: TGCAGCGCCCGGACTAGCACAGATACGCAGTATTTT. The encoded protein is CSARTSTDTQYF.

V and J are TRBV7-2 and TRBJ2-5; D remains unclear. This CDR3 contains 15 residues. Germline lookup yields CDR1 SGHTA and CDR2 FQGNSA. The ends were cut back, 3 bases at V and 2 bases at J, with 13 bases in the middle. Here the CDR3 reads CASSFMEGGQETQYF. The CDR3 coding sequence is TGTGCCAGCAGCTTCATGGAAGGTGGGCAAGAGACCCAGTACTTC.

This chain joins TRBV15 and TRBJ1-4, with 10 bases fitting TRBD1. The V and J ends lost 7 bases and 8 bases, in that order; junction bases with no gene match: 7. This CDR3 has 14 residues. Germline V gene sequence: CDR1 LNHNV, CDR2 YYDKDF (reference sequence). The CDR3 DNA follows: TGTGCCACCACCACCAGGGACAGGGGCGAAAAACTGTTTTTT. This translates into CATTTRDRGEKLFF. Full variable domain (missing parts from reference TRBV15 and TRBJ1-4): DAMVIQNPRYQVTQFGKPVTLSCSQTLNHNVMYWYQQKSSQAPKLLFHYYDKDFNNEADTPDNFQSRRPNTSFCFLDIRSPGLGDTAMYLCATTTRDRGEKLFFGSGTQLSVL.

A few counts support this clonotype. The chain is built from TRBV4-1 and TRBJ2-1, with 11 bases that match TRBD1. Germline values: CDR1 MGHRA, CDR2 YSYEKL. V shed 1 base, J shed 5 bases, and the junction held 7 bases outside the gene matches. CDR3 length equals 17 residues. DNA of the CDR3: TGCGCCAGCAGCCAAGGAAGAGGGACAGGGGGGAACAATGAGCAGTTCTTC. It codes for CASSQGRGTGGNNEQFF.

This clonotype was recorded at least ten times. The chain carries TRBV6-6 and TRBJ2-3; a possible D gene is TRBD2 (6 bases). The CDR3 loop spans 13 amino acids. Trimming stripped 8 bases from V and 3 bases from J, with 12 bases between. The germline V gene encodes CDR1 MNHNY and CDR2 SVGAGI (reference sequence). CDR3 residues: CASLRAGTDTQYF. CDR3 sequence (DNA): TGTGCCAGCCTCAGGGCGGGGACAGATACGCAGTATTTT.

In its sample, this clonotype was seen many times. This chain joins TRBV5-1 and TRBJ2-1; unclear D gene. The CDR3 runs 14 residues. The V gene's germline CDR1 is SGHRS and CDR2 YFSETQ. Trimming stripped 5 bases from V and 0 bases from J, with 9 bases between. The CDR3 spells CASSPVSSYNEQFF. The CDR3 region has the DNA TGCGCCAGCAGTCCGGTCAGCTCCTACAATGAGCAGTTCTTC.

This clonotype was picked up a small number of times. The J gene is TRBJ2-7, the V gene TRBV5-1; unclear D gene. CDR1 is SGHRS and CDR2 is YFSETQ in the germline V gene. Trimming stripped 4 bases from V and 5 bases from J, with 10 bases between. This CDR3 is 12 amino acids long. CDR3 nucleotide sequence: TGCGCCAGCAGCCTCGACCGAAACGAGCAGTACTTC. Translated: CASSLDRNEQYF.

This clonotype was counted between two and nine times. The chain couples TRBV27 to TRBJ1-4, with D unresolved. This CDR3 is 13 amino acids long. V lost 5 bases and J 8 bases, leaving 12 bases between the germline ends. Germline CDR1 and CDR2: MNHEY and SMNVEV (reference sequence). DNA for the CDR3: TGTGCCAGCAGTCTAGATAGGCGCGAAAAACTGTTTTTT. It is translated as CASSLDRREKLFF.